This T cell receptor (beta chain) was captured by sequencing in a study of cytomegalovirus exposure and HLA in healthy donors. The PCR ran on 60 Vbeta and 13 Jbeta primers. The data were produced by immunoSEQ multiplex PCR, yet TCRdb's version contains in-frame clones alone and is incomplete. This sample's table reports around 97,000 clones. The germline gives CDR1 SNHLY, CDR2 FYNNEI. V trimming: 7 bases; J trimming: 6 bases; junction bases outside the gene matches: 3. The CDR3 runs 13 residues. Notes on this clone: Its antigen is unidentified.

Regarding the study as a whole: Sequencing depth across donors, presence/absence analyses assumed, was roughly uniform. In an earlier analysis, most TCR beta V segments were productive about 87% or about 30% of the time. Analysis was carried out at a later point, and it linked a missense DCLRE1C variant to TCR beta V- and J-gene trimming. Some 17,000 TCR beta sequences were associated with HLA alleles at 0.05 false discovery rate in a later analysis.

Specimen: PBMCs. The receptor comes from a man aged 35-49 years in good health and CMV-seronegative. This chain links TRBV2 with TRBJ2-1, with TRBD2 matching over 10 bases. The CDR3 DNA reads TGTGCCAGCAAGGCTAGCGGGAGCAATGAGCAGTTCTTC. Translated: CASKASGSNEQFF.